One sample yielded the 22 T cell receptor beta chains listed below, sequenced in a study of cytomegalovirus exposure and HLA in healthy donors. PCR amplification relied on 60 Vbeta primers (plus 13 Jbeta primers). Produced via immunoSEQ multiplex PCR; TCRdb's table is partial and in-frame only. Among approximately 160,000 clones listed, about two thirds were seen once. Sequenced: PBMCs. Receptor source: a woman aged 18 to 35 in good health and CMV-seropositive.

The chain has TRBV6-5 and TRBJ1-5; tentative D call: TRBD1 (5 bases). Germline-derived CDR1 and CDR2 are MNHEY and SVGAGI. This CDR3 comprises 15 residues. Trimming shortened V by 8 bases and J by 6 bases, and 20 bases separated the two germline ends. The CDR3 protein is CASLPRAGGLQPQHF. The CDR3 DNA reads TGTGCCAGCCTACCGAGGGCGGGGGGACTTCAGCCCCAGCATTTT.

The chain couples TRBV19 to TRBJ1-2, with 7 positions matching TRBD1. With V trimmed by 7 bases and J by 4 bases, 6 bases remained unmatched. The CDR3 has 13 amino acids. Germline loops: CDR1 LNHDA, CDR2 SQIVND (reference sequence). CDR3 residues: CASTIRGSYGYTF. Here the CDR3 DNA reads TGTGCCAGTACCATCAGGGGGAGCTATGGCTACACCTTC.

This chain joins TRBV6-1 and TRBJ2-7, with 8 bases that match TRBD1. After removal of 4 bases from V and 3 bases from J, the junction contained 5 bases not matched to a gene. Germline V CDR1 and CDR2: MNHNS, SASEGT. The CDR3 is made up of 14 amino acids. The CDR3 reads CASSVDRALYEQYF. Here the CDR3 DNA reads TGTGCCAGCAGTGTGGACAGGGCCCTCTACGAGCAGTACTTC.

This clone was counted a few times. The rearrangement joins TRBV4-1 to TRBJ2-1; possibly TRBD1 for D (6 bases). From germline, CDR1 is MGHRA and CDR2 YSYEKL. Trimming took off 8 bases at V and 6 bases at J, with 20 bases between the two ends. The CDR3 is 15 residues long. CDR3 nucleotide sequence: TGCGCCAGCGCCGCACAATTACAGGGATCCAATGAGCAGTTCTTC. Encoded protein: CASAAQLQGSNEQFF.

The DNA for the CDR3 is TGTGCCAGCAGCAAGGCATACACCTACAATGAGCAGTTCTTC. The encoded protein is CASSKAYTYNEQFF. This chain joins TRBV21-1 and TRBJ2-1; the table's D gene call, TRBD1, was not cross checked with the DNA. TRBV21-1 corresponds to a pseudogene. The CDR3 runs 14 residues.

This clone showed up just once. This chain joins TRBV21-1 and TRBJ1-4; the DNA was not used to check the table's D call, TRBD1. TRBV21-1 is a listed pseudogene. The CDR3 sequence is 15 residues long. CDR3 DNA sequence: TGTGCCAGCAGCGCTCCGACAGGGGGTAATGAAAAACTGTTTTTT. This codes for CASSAPTGGNEKLFF.

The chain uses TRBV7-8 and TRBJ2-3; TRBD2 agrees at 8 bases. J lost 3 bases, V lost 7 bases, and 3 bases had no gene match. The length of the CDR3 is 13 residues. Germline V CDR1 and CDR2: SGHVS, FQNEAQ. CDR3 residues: CASTGGPTDTQYF. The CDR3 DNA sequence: TGTGCCAGCACGGGAGGGCCAACAGATACGCAGTATTTT.

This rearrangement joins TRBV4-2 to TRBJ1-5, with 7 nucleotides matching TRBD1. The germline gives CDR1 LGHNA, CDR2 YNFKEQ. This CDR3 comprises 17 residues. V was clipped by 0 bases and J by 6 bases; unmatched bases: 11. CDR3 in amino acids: CASSQDGAGGSIQPQHF. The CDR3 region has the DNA TGTGCCAGCAGCCAAGATGGGGCAGGGGGATCGATTCAGCCCCAGCATTTT.

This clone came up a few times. CDR3 DNA: TGTGCCAGCAGCCTGGATCGACCTAGCTCCTACAATGAGCAGTTCTTC. Its protein is CASSLDRPSSYNEQFF. This chain joins TRBV28 and TRBJ2-1, with D hard to call. V was cut by 6 bases and J by 0 bases, with 15 bases left in between. Germline values: CDR1 MDHEN, CDR2 SYDVKM. This CDR3 comprises 16 residues.

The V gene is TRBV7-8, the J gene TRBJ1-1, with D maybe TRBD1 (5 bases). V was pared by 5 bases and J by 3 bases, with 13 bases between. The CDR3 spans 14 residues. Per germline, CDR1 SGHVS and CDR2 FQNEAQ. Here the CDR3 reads CASSVMQGDTEAFF. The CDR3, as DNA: TGTGCCAGCAGCGTAATGCAGGGCGACACTGAAGCTTTCTTT. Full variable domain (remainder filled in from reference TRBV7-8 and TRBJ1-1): GAGVSQSPRYKVAKRGQDVALRCDPISGHVSLFWYQQALGQGPEFLTYFQNEAQLDKSGLPSDRFFAERPEGSVSTLKIQRTQQEDSAVYLCASSVMQGDTEAFFGQGTRLTVV.

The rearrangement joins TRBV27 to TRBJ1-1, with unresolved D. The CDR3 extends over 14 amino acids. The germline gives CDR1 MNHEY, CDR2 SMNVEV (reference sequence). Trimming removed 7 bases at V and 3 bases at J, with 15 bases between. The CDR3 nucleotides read TGTGCCAGCACCCCCGCGGGTTTGGACACTGAAGCTTTCTTT. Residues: CASTPAGLDTEAFF.

CDR3 bases: TGCAGCGTTGAAGAGCCCACAGGGGACACGCAGTATTTT. Translating gives CSVEEPTGDTQYF. This sequence joins TRBV29-1 and TRBJ2-3, with 7 bases aligning to TRBD1. V trimming: 0 bases; J trimming: 9 bases; junction bases outside the gene matches: 6. The CDR3 consists of 13 residues. Germline CDR1 and CDR2: SQVTM and ANQGSEA.

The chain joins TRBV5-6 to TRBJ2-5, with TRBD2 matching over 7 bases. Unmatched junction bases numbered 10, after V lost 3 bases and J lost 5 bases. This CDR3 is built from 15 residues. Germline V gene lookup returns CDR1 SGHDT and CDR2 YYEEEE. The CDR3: CASSSGLVWVETQYF. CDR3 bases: TGTGCCAGCAGCTCTGGACTAGTCTGGGTCGAGACCCAGTACTTC. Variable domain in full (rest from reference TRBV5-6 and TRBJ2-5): DAGVTQSPTHLIKTRGQQVTLRCSPKSGHDTVSWYQQALGQGPQFIFQYYEEEERQRGNFPDRFSGHQFPNYSSELNVNALLLGDSALYLCASSSGLVWVETQYFGPGTRLLVL.

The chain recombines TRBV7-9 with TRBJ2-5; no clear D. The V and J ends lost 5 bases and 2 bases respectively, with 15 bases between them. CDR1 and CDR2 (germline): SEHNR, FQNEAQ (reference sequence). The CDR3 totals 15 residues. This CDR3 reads CASSPPTWQQETQYF. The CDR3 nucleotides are TGTGCCAGCAGCCCCCCAACGTGGCAGCAAGAGACCCAGTACTTC.

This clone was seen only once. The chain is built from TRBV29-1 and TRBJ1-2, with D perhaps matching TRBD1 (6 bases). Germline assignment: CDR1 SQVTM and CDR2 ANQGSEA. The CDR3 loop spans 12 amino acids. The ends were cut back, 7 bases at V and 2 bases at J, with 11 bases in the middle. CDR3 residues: CSGAQGNYGYTF. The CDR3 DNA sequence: TGCAGCGGAGCACAGGGAAACTATGGCTACACCTTC.

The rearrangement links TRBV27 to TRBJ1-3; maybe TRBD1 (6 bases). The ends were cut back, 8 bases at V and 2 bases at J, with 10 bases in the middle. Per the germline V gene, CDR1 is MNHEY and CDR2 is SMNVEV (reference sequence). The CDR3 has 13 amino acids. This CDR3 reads CASRYRAGNTIYF. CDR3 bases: TGTGCCAGCCGGTACAGGGCTGGAAACACCATATATTTT.

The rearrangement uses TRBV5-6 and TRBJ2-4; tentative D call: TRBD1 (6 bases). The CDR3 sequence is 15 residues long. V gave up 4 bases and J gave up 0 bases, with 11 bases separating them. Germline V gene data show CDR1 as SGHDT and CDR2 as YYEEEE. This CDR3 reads CASSREGVAKNIQYF. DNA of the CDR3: TGTGCCAGCAGCAGAGAGGGGGTAGCCAAAAACATTCAGTACTTC.

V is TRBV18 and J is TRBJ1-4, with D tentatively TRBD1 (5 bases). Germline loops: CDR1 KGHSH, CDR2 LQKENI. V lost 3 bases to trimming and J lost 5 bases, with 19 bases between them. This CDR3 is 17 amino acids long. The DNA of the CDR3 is TGTGCCAGCTCACCCGTCGGCTGGGGGGACGGGAATGAAAAACTGTTTTTT. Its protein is CASSPVGWGDGNEKLFF.

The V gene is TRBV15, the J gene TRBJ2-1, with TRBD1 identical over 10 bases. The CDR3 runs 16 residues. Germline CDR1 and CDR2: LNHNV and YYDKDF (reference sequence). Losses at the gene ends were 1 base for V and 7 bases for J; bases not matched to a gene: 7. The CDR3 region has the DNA TGTGCCACCAGCAGAGGACAGGACAGGGGGAGGAATGAGCAGTTCTTC. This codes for CATSRGQDRGRNEQFF.

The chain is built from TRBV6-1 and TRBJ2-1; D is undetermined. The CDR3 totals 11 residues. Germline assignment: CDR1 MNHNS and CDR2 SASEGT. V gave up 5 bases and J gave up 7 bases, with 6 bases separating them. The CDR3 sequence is CASSRINEQFF. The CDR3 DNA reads TGTGCCAGCAGTCGTATTAATGAGCAGTTCTTC.

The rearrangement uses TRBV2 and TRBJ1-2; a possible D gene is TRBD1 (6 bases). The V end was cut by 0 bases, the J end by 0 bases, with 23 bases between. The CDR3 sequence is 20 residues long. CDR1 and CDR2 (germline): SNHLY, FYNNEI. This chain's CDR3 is CASSEALLGPGHLANYGYTF. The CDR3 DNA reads TGTGCCAGCAGTGAAGCGCTATTGGGTCCGGGACATTTAGCTAACTATGGCTACACCTTC.

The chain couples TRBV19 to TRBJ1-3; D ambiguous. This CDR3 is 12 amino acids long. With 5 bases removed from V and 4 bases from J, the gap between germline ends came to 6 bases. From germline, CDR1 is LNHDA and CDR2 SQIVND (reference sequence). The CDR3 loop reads CASSSFGNTIYF. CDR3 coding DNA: TGTGCCAGTAGTTCGTTCGGAAACACCATATATTTT.